This is a list of T cell receptor beta chains from one sample in a study of OX40 agonist ivuxolimab in advanced cancers. Sequencing used immunoSEQ multiplex PCR; TCRdb keeps in-frame clones, though not all of them. The sample contains around 50,000 clones, 85% to 90% of which appear only once. The specimen comprised CD4+ or CD8+ T cells sorted from blood, sampled in a trial of the OX40 agonist ivuxolimab. All receptors derive from an adult with an advanced solid tumor such as melanoma, head and neck, liver or kidney cancer. Each CDR3 is given with its conserved first and last residue. The size of a clone is reported for some rows only, either as once, few or many, or as a class for expanded clones.

J,V,size,CDR3
TRBJ2-7,TRBV13,-,CASRSLGQAYEQYF
TRBJ1-1,TRBV6-6,-,CATLGIEAFF
TRBJ2-1,TRBV9,-,CASSASHVRDDEQFF
TRBJ2-2,TRBV27,-,CASSLGIPGELFF
TRBJ1-1,TRBV7-6,-,CASSLGVGQNTEAFF
TRBJ2-5,TRBV14,-,CASSQESMSGAGGAQYF
TRBJ2-5,TRBV2,once,CASSEAERGLTETQYF
TRBJ1-2,TRBV7-8,-,CASSLGPQISYGYTF
TRBJ2-5,TRBV6-1,-,CASRGRYSTETQYF
TRBJ2-7,TRBV5-8,-,CASRASGTLGQYF
TRBJ2-1,TRBV10-2,-,CASSAIAGSYNEQFF
TRBJ2-7,TRBV27,-,CASRPGTPDEQYF
TRBJ2-6,TRBV7-3,-,CASSPVDWGRSGANVLTF
TRBJ2-1,TRBV27,-,CASRTGLAAYNEQFF
TRBJ1-4,TRBV14,-,CASSPAKGLGEKLFF
TRBJ1-1,TRBV27,-,CASSLNGGMSEAFF
TRBJ2-1,TRBV7-2,-,CASSLSAGQGRYNEQFF
TRBJ2-3,TRBV4-1,-,CASSRDPTGDTQYF
TRBJ2-7,TRBV6-1,-,CASSAPGQGSYEQYF
TRBJ2-1,TRBV19,-,CASTTGVAGYNEQFF
TRBJ1-4,TRBV6-5,once,CAAGLNEKLFF
TRBJ2-5,TRBV4-2,-,CASSQDLVFGYPETQYF
TRBJ2-1,TRBV7-9,-,CASSPPRGGDEQFF
TRBJ2-3,TRBV11-1,-,CASSHKASLAGWLDTQYF
TRBJ1-5,TRBV5-1,-,CASSEGSRNQPQHF
TRBJ2-7,TRBV27,-,CASSPLLTGGYEQYF
TRBJ1-1,TRBV2,-,CASRADSMNTEAFF
TRBJ2-1,TRBV27,-,CASSPTSGGTYNEQFF
TRBJ2-7,TRBV4-2,-,CASSLNYEQYF
TRBJ2-7,TRBV2,-,CASSVGFSHEQYF
TRBJ2-1,TRBV11-2,-,CASSLRAGNNEQFF
TRBJ1-1,TRBV7-3,-,CASSSLGTEAFF
TRBJ2-3,TRBV27,-,CASSQGTSGSGTDTQYF
TRBJ1-5,TRBV5-1,few,CASTRTGRVDQPQHF
TRBJ1-1,TRBV19,-,CASSIQNMNTEAFF
TRBJ2-7,TRBV7-9,-,CASSLESTGSSYEQYF
TRBJ2-7,TRBV6-1,few,CASRGYEQYF
TRBJ2-1,TRBV7-9,once,CASSWGAGAYNEQFF
TRBJ1-2,TRBV6-1,few,CASSETYGYTF
TRBJ1-1,TRBV7-9,-,CASSNSNRENTEAFF
TRBJ2-5,TRBV13,-,CASSPGGEEETQYF